The clone carrying this TCR beta chain was observed a few times. Generated by immunoSEQ multiplex PCR, the TCRdb table keeps only in-frame clones and is missing some. The table records over 90,000 clones, about four fifths of them present only once. This specimen belongs to a study of blood T cell repertoires in COVID-19. The CDR3 contains 16 residues. Trimming at V came to 5 bases and at J to 7 bases, leaving 9 bases not matched to a gene. Germline V gene lookup returns CDR1 SGHTA and CDR2 FQGNSA. The TCR was taken from a human donor in a cohort sampled during active COVID-19. Sequences were obtained from peripheral blood. The chain recombines TRBV7-2 with TRBJ2-1, with TRBD2 matching over 12 bases. The CDR3 spells CASSDRTSGVKNEQFF. CDR3 nucleotide sequence: TGTGCCAGCAGCGATCGGACTAGCGGGGTCAAAAATGAGCAGTTCTTC.